The 9 T cell receptor beta chains in this list originate from one sample, sequenced in a study of blood T cell repertoires in COVID-19. TCRdb's copy holds only in-frame clones and misses some; the assay was immunoSEQ multiplex PCR. The sample lists 140,000 or so clones, about 83% seen once, with about 3.7% in the top ten. The sequencing sample was made of PBMCs or T cells enriched from blood (not recorded which). The receptors shown here come from a woman between 45 and 60 years old with acute COVID-19.

This rearrangement joins TRBV5-1 to TRBJ2-7, with D tentatively TRBD1 (6 bases). V lost 4 bases and J lost 6, with 14 bases in between. Germline V gene sequence: CDR1 SGHRS, CDR2 YFSETQ. The CDR3 has 13 amino acids. CDR3 loop: CASSGLQGAEQYF. The CDR3 nucleotides are TGCGCCAGCAGCGGATTACAGGGAGCCGAGCAGTACTTC.

This chain links TRBV5-1 with TRBJ2-5, with D possibly matching TRBD1 (5 bases). This CDR3 region has 15 residues. Germline CDR1 reads SGHRS; CDR2 reads YFSETQ. V was clipped by 0 bases and J by 2 bases, with 11 bases between them. The CDR3: CASSLEGHGQETQYF. The CDR3 nucleotides read TGCGCCAGCAGCTTGGAAGGACATGGGCAAGAGACCCAGTACTTC.

V gene TRBV11-2 combines with J gene TRBJ2-7; a possible D gene is TRBD2 (7 bases). V was cut by 0 bases and J by 7 bases, with 19 bases left in between. The CDR3 consists of 16 residues. CDR1 and CDR2 from the germline V gene are SGHAT and FQNNGV. The CDR3, as DNA: TGTGCCAGCAGCTTAGATTTCGGACTAGGGGGAGAGGAGCAGTACTTC. This sequence encodes CASSLDFGLGGEEQYF.

This clone was seen only once. The J gene is TRBJ1-2, the V gene TRBV5-6; D is unclear. V was pared by 2 bases and J by 7 bases, with 15 bases between. The CDR3 is 14 amino acids. The germline V gene encodes CDR1 SGHDT and CDR2 YYEEEE. CDR3 sequence: CASSFVVQDVGYTF. In nucleotides, the CDR3 is TGTGCCAGCAGCTTCGTGGTCCAGGATGTTGGCTACACCTTC.

This chain connects TRBV10-3 to TRBJ1-2; 9 positions agree with TRBD1. Unmatched junction bases numbered 8, after V lost 3 bases and J lost 6 bases. From germline, CDR1 is ENHRY and CDR2 SYGVKD. There are 15 residues in the CDR3. CDR3 bases: TGTGCCATCAGTGAATTTGGACAGGGGCCTGATGGCTACACCTTC. Translating gives CAISEFGQGPDGYTF.

This chain uses TRBV3-1 (or the pseudogene TRBV3-2) with TRBJ2-5, with TRBD2 identical over 11 bases. Germline V CDR1 and CDR2: LGHDT, YNNKEL (reference sequence). This CDR3 is built from 16 residues. V was pared by 1 base and J by 2 bases, with 3 bases of the junction left unmatched. The chain's CDR3 is CASSQGTSGPQETQYF. The CDR3 DNA is TGTGCCAGCAGCCAAGGGACTAGCGGGCCGCAAGAGACCCAGTACTTC.

This chain joins TRBV20-1 and TRBJ1-1; D is ambiguous. This CDR3 contains 11 residues. With 7 bases removed from V and 1 base from J, the gap between germline ends came to 7 bases. CDR1 and CDR2 (germline): DFQATT, SNEGSKA (reference sequence). The CDR3 DNA sequence: TGCAGTGGAAGCACGAACACTGAAGCTTTCTTT. Residues: CSGSTNTEAFF.

V usage is TRBV5-1 and J usage is TRBJ1-1; D unclear. The V gene's germline CDR1 is SGHRS and CDR2 YFSETQ. The V and J ends lost 0 bases and 0 bases respectively, with 6 bases between them. The CDR3 contains 14 residues. The CDR3 coding sequence is TGCGCCAGCAGCTTGGGAGAGATGAACACTGAAGCTTTCTTT. As protein: CASSLGEMNTEAFF. Based on the CDR3 plus reference TRBV5-1 and TRBJ1-1, the full variable domain is KAGVTQTPRYLIKTRGQQVTLSCSPISGHRSVSWYQQTPGQGLQFLFEYFSETQRNKGNFPGRFSGRQFSNSRSEMNVSTLELGDSALYLCASSLGEMNTEAFFGQGTRLTVV.

J is TRBJ2-5 and V is TRBV24-1; possibly TRBD2 for D (5 bases). The CDR3 is made up of 14 amino acids. V was clipped by 3 bases and J by 0 bases, with 7 bases between them. From germline, CDR1 is KGHDR and CDR2 SFDVKD. CDR3 loop: CATSDGSDQETQYF. CDR3 nucleotide sequence: TGTGCCACCAGTGATGGTAGCGACCAAGAGACCCAGTACTTC.